These T cell receptor beta chains were read from a single sample in a study of somatic mutations in cytotoxic T cells in rheumatoid arthritis. Profiled with immunoSEQ multiplex PCR; TCRdb holds only in-frame clones, not every one. Among tens of thousands of clones listed, around 84% were seen once. What was sequenced was CD8+ T cells sorted from blood. These receptors came from an adult with rheumatoid arthritis. Both conserved end residues are part of each CDR3. Only some rows state a clone size, as once, few, many or a class for expanded clones.

V: TRBV7-6
J: TRBJ2-1
size: once
CDR3: CASSLWRENEQFF

V: TRBV7-3
J: TRBJ2-5
size: once
CDR3: CASSLNAVETQYF

V: TRBV5-1
J: TRBJ2-7
size: -
CDR3: CASSLVGGEGSYEQYF

V: TRBV5-4
J: TRBJ1-6
size: -
CDR3: CASSPGQGSSPLHF

V: TRBV7-7
J: TRBJ2-7
size: -
CDR3: CASSLETGVGEQYF

V: TRBV29-1
J: TRBJ2-6
size: -
CDR3: CSALGQARVSGANVLTF

V: TRBV7-9
J: TRBJ2-7
size: -
CDR3: CASSLGLGLSYEQYF

V: TRBV10-3
J: TRBJ1-5
size: -
CDR3: CAISESAVFGGSNQPQHF

V: TRBV10-3
J: TRBJ1-3
size: -
CDR3: CAISDEGTGSAGYF

V: TRBV7-9
J: TRBJ2-7
size: -
CDR3: CASSLAVGTYEQYF

V: TRBV5-1
J: TRBJ2-1
size: once
CDR3: CASSLAGLPESEQFF

V: TRBV27
J: TRBJ2-7
size: few
CDR3: CASSIGRAYEQYF

V: TRBV6-5
J: TRBJ1-1
size: -
CDR3: CASSHRVETEAFF

V: TRBV10-1
J: TRBJ2-1
size: -
CDR3: CASSGTDRNEQFF

V: TRBV30
J: TRBJ2-7
size: -
CDR3: CACGTGGLEQYF

V: TRBV4-3
J: TRBJ2-3
size: -
CDR3: CASSQGRGLSTDTQYF

V: TRBV7-8
J: TRBJ2-5
size: -
CDR3: CASSLDSLGVGKETQYF

V: TRBV21-1
J: TRBJ1-5
size: -
CDR3: CASITNPGNQPQHF

V: TRBV29-1
J: TRBJ2-5
size: -
CDR3: CSVGTSVVETQYF

V: TRBV4-1
J: TRBJ1-2
size: -
CDR3: CASSYEWDTGASGYTF